This T cell receptor beta chain was sequenced in a study of post-analysis software for immune sequencing data. TCR beta cDNA libraries included unique molecular identifiers. TCRdb recomputed calls from the PCR reads with MiXCR, one row per CDR3 protein. The sample carries about 770,000 distinct CDR3 sequences, around 46% recorded once. The CDR3 loop spans 17 amino acids. CDR1 is SGHRS, CDR2 YFSETQ, per germline. V shed 0 bases and J 2 bases; nucleotides not matched to a gene: 3. Study results and caveats: In patients, TRBV5-6, TRBV5-1 and TRBV20-1 belonged to 4 or 5 TRBV segments found more frequently than in controls. Controls had significantly higher normalized Chao1 diversity than multiple sclerosis patients.

Comments on this clonotype: Its antigen remains unknown.

This receptor was obtained from a girl aged 10 to 17 with multiple sclerosis. This sequence joins TRBV5-1 and TRBJ2-1; 12 bases agree with TRBD2. Source material: blood. CDR3 DNA sequence: TGCGCCAGCAGCTTGGGACTAGCGGGAGCGACCTACAATGAGCAGTTCTTC. Translation: CASSLGLAGATYNEQFF.